What follows describes a single TCR beta chain. Its specificity is not known. The data derive from a study of T cells after yellow fever vaccination. Study outcomes and limitations: A small share of clonotypes appeared in both CD4 and CD8 compartments.

The CDR3 is 13 residues long. Germline V gene data show CDR1 as DFQATT and CDR2 as SNEGSKA (reference sequence). Trimming took off 6 bases at V and 6 bases at J, with 15 bases between the two ends. TCRdb re-called the 5' RACE reads with MiXCR, one entry per CDR3 protein. The sample consists of fewer than 500,000 distinct CDR3 sequences, approximately 18% of them appearing once. This receptor was taken from a man aged 18 to 29 who received the YFV17D yellow fever vaccine. The sequenced sample was PBMCs, obtained before the yellow fever booster vaccination. The rearrangement joins TRBV20-1 to TRBJ2-1; a weak D match, TRBD2 (5 bases). Here the CDR3 DNA reads TGCAGTGCCCTGTCGGGGAGACTCAATGAGCAGTTCTTC. It is translated as CSALSGRLNEQFF.